Presented here are 16 T cell receptor beta chains from one specimen sequenced in a study of T cell responses to AZD1222 COVID-19 vaccine. This table comes from immunoSEQ multiplex PCR, and its TCRdb copy is limited to in-frame clones, with some not included. The repertoire has about 78,000 clones, 90% of them found once; the top ten carry 2.5% to 4%. The sample here was peripheral blood, taken 28 days after the second AZD1222 dose. These receptors originate from an adult who received the AZD1222 COVID-19 vaccine.

This rearrangement joins TRBV6-5 to TRBJ2-7; TRBD2 might be the D (5 bases). Germline-derived CDR1 and CDR2 are MNHEY and SVGAGI. The CDR3 runs 12 residues. V was trimmed by 8 bases and J by 9 bases, leaving 17 bases between them. The CDR3 protein is CASLDSPLGQYF. The CDR3 nucleotides are TGTGCCAGCTTGGACTCGCCCTTGGGGCAGTACTTC.

This chain joins TRBV5-6 and TRBJ2-7; 10 nucleotides agree with TRBD2. Trimming at V came to 5 bases and at J to 3 bases, leaving 8 bases not matched to a gene. CDR1 is SGHDT, CDR2 YYEEEE, per germline. The CDR3 consists of 15 residues. The DNA of the CDR3 is TGTGCCAGCAGTATTAATCAGCGGGAGGGCTACGAGCAGTACTTC. Protein product: CASSINQREGYEQYF.

This clone has a single count. The chain has TRBV9 and TRBJ1-3; TRBD1 is a possible D gene (5 bases). CDR1 and CDR2 (germline): SGDLS, YYNGEE. V lost 0 bases to trimming and J lost 3 bases, with 13 bases between them. This CDR3 contains 16 residues. CDR3 amino acids: CASSVGGGVFGNTIYF. The CDR3 coding sequence is TGTGCCAGCAGCGTAGGTGGGGGGGTCTTTGGAAACACCATATATTTT.

J is TRBJ1-5 and V is TRBV7-8; perhaps TRBD1 as D (6 bases). The CDR3 totals 15 residues. Germline lookup yields CDR1 SGHVS and CDR2 FQNEAQ. Trimming left V 2 bases short and J 9 bases short, with 17 bases between. The CDR3 loop is CASSLPGQQGPPQHF. CDR3 DNA: TGTGCCAGCAGCTTACCCGGACAGCAAGGGCCGCCCCAGCATTTT.

J is TRBJ2-2 and V is TRBV19; D call uncertain. Per the germline V gene, CDR1 is LNHDA and CDR2 is SQIVND (reference sequence). The CDR3 length is 10 residues. V was trimmed by 7 bases and J by 8 bases, leaving 5 bases between them. This CDR3 is CASTVGELFF. In DNA, the CDR3 is TGTGCCAGTACGGTGGGGGAGCTGTTTTTT.

This chain links TRBV2 with TRBJ1-4; a weak D match, TRBD1 (5 bases). CDR1 is SNHLY and CDR2 is FYNNEI in the germline V gene. V lost 8 bases and J lost 1, with 17 bases in between. This CDR3 spans 16 amino acids. CDR3 in amino acids: CASDKGVLGTNEKLFF. The CDR3 DNA reads as TGTGCCAGCGACAAAGGGGTTCTTGGAACTAATGAAAAACTGTTTTTT.

The chain links TRBV6-1 to TRBJ1-2; no firm D call. The length of the CDR3 is 15 residues. Deletions cut 5 bases from V and 2 bases from J, with 15 bases between. Per the germline V gene, CDR1 is MNHNS and CDR2 is SASEGT. The CDR3 coding sequence is TGTGCCAGCAGTATTCCCGATGGGGTCAACTATGGCTACACCTTC. Its translation is CASSIPDGVNYGYTF.

The chain is built from TRBV4-2 and TRBJ2-7; 10 bases are a match to TRBD2. Germline assignment: CDR1 LGHNA and CDR2 YNFKEQ. CDR3 length: 15 amino acids. With 2 bases clipped from V and 4 bases from J, the junction kept 5 bases outside the gene matches. This chain's CDR3 is CASSQPSSGSYEQYF. The CDR3 bases are TGTGCCAGCAGCCAACCCTCTAGCGGGAGTTACGAGCAGTACTTC.

The CDR3 spells CASSQVTQGRNQPQHF. The DNA for the CDR3 is TGTGCCAGCAGCCAAGTAACACAGGGTCGCAATCAGCCCCAGCATTTT. V and J are TRBV4-2 and TRBJ1-5, with D perhaps matching TRBD1 (6 bases). Germline V lookup: CDR1 LGHNA, CDR2 YNFKEQ. The CDR3 totals 16 residues. V was trimmed by 1 base and J by 2 bases, leaving 12 bases between them.

Regarding this clone: Other DNA sequences in this sample translate to the same CDR3. V usage is TRBV18 and J usage is TRBJ2-2, with D possibly matching TRBD2 (5 bases). Trimming removed 3 bases from V and 0 bases from J, with 8 bases in between. In germline, CDR1 is KGHSH, CDR2 LQKENI. The length of the CDR3 is 15 residues. The CDR3 DNA reads TGTGCCAGCTCACCCCGGGATCCGAACACCGGGGAGCTGTTTTTT. It yields the protein CASSPRDPNTGELFF.

V gene TRBV6-4 combines with J gene TRBJ1-4, with D possibly TRBD1 on 5 matching bases. Germline V lookup: CDR1 MRHNA, CDR2 SNTAGT. With 3 bases removed from V and 7 bases from J, the gap between germline ends came to 12 bases. The length of the CDR3 is 14 residues. DNA of the CDR3: TGTGCCAGCAGTGATGGTTTCGGGGCTGAAAAACTGTTTTTT. Translating it yields CASSDGFGAEKLFF.

The gene calls are TRBV7-2 and TRBJ2-1; 14 bases map to TRBD2. After removal of 7 bases from V and 7 bases from J, the junction contained 6 bases not matched to a gene. The CDR3 is 15 amino acids. Germline V CDR1 and CDR2: SGHTA, FQGNSA. In nucleotides, the CDR3 is TGTGCCAGCACGAAGACTAGCGGGAGGGGTAATGAGCAGTTCTTC. Its translation is CASTKTSGRGNEQFF.

The chain combines TRBV6-6 with TRBJ1-1; D perhaps matches TRBD1 (6 bases). This CDR3 is 15 amino acids long. Germline lookup yields CDR1 MNHNY and CDR2 SVGAGI (reference sequence). V was trimmed by 2 bases and J by 5 bases, leaving 15 bases between them. CDR3 DNA sequence: TGTGCCAGCAGTTACACGGGGGGCTGGAGGACTGAAGCTTTCTTT. Protein: CASSYTGGWRTEAFF.

This clone was observed a single time. V usage is TRBV6-7 and J usage is TRBJ2-7; 7 nucleotides line up with TRBD1. TRBV6-7 is marked as an open reading frame, function uncertain. V trimming: 0 bases; J trimming: 9 bases; junction bases outside the gene matches: 5. This CDR3 is 13 amino acids long. Here the CDR3 DNA reads TGTGCCAGCAGTTACTCGACAGGGTCAGTGCAGTACTTC. Translated: CASSYSTGSVQYF.

V and J are TRBV18 and TRBJ2-7; no clear D. V dropped 4 bases and J dropped 0 bases, with 4 bases sitting between them. The CDR3 is 12 amino acids. CDR1 is KGHSH and CDR2 is LQKENI in the germline V gene. CDR3 amino acids: CASSRSSYEQYF. CDR3 coding DNA: TGTGCCAGCTCACGTAGCTCCTACGAGCAGTACTTC. Looking up the rest from reference TRBV18 and TRBJ2-7 gives the full variable domain: NAGVMQNPRHLVRRRGQEARLRCSPMKGHSHVYWYRQLPEEGLKFMVYLQKENIIDESGMPKERFSAEFPKEGPSILRIQQVVRGDSAAYFCASSRSSYEQYFGPGTRLTVT.

This clone was detected only once. V and J are TRBV6-5 and TRBJ2-7; either TRBD1 or TRBD2 may supply D (6 bases each). This CDR3 is 14 amino acids long. Looked up from germline, CDR1 is MNHEY and CDR2 is SVGAGI. With 6 bases removed from V and 0 bases from J, the gap between germline ends came to 12 bases. The CDR3 coding sequence is TGTGCCAGCAGCAACGGGGGCGTCTCCTACGAGCAGTACTTC. Translation gives CASSNGGVSYEQYF.